These 5 T cell receptor beta chains were sequenced from one sample in a study of cytotoxic CD8 clonotypes in ibrutinib-treated CLL. The method was immunoSEQ multiplex PCR; TCRdb's version includes in-frame clones alone and lacks a portion of them. This table holds tens of thousands of clones, roughly 65% found once. The sample was PBMCs, taken after 24 months of ibrutinib treatment. The origin of the receptors is a human donor with chronic lymphocytic leukemia.

This sequence joins TRBV5-1 and TRBJ2-1; D possibly corresponds to TRBD1 (5 bases). V lost 0 bases, J lost 8 bases, and 18 bases lay in between. Germline CDR1 and CDR2: SGHRS and YFSETQ. The CDR3 is made up of 16 amino acids. The CDR3 region has the DNA TGCGCCAGCAGCTTGGAATATTTGGGGCTGTCCGATGAGCAGTTCTTC. This codes for CASSLEYLGLSDEQFF.

The chain is built from TRBV27 and TRBJ1-2; 8 bases match TRBD1. The CDR3 sequence is 15 residues long. The J segment lost 0 bases and the V segment lost 6 bases, leaving 6 bases of the junction unmatched. Germline loops: CDR1 MNHEY, CDR2 SMNVEV (reference sequence). The CDR3 DNA sequence: TGTGCCAGCAGGAGCAGGGGGCTAGCTAACTATGGCTACACCTTC. Its protein product is CASRSRGLANYGYTF.

The V gene is TRBV7-6, the J gene TRBJ1-1, with D unclear. The CDR3 sequence is 13 residues long. V lost 6 bases, J lost 0 bases, and 8 bases lay in between. The germline CDR1 and CDR2 sequences are SGHVS and FNYEAQ. For the CDR3, the DNA is TGTGCCAGCAGTCGGGATTTGAACACTGAAGCTTTCTTT. It codes for CASSRDLNTEAFF.

V is TRBV6-1 and J is TRBJ2-3; weak D call: TRBD2 (7 bases). The CDR3 spans 18 residues. V lost 0 bases and J lost 0, with 16 bases in between. Germline loops: CDR1 MNHNS, CDR2 SASEGT. The CDR3: CASSEARFAGASTDTQYF. The CDR3 bases are TGTGCCAGCAGTGAAGCGCGGTTCGCGGGGGCTAGCACAGATACGCAGTATTTT.

The chain couples TRBV11-3 to TRBJ2-5, with D unresolved. In germline, CDR1 is SGHNT, CDR2 YENEEA. This CDR3 spans 13 amino acids. V lost 1 base and J 7 bases, leaving 10 bases between the germline ends. Here the CDR3 DNA reads TGTGCCAGCAGCTTAGGTCAGTTCGGGACCCAGTACTTC. It yields the protein CASSLGQFGTQYF.